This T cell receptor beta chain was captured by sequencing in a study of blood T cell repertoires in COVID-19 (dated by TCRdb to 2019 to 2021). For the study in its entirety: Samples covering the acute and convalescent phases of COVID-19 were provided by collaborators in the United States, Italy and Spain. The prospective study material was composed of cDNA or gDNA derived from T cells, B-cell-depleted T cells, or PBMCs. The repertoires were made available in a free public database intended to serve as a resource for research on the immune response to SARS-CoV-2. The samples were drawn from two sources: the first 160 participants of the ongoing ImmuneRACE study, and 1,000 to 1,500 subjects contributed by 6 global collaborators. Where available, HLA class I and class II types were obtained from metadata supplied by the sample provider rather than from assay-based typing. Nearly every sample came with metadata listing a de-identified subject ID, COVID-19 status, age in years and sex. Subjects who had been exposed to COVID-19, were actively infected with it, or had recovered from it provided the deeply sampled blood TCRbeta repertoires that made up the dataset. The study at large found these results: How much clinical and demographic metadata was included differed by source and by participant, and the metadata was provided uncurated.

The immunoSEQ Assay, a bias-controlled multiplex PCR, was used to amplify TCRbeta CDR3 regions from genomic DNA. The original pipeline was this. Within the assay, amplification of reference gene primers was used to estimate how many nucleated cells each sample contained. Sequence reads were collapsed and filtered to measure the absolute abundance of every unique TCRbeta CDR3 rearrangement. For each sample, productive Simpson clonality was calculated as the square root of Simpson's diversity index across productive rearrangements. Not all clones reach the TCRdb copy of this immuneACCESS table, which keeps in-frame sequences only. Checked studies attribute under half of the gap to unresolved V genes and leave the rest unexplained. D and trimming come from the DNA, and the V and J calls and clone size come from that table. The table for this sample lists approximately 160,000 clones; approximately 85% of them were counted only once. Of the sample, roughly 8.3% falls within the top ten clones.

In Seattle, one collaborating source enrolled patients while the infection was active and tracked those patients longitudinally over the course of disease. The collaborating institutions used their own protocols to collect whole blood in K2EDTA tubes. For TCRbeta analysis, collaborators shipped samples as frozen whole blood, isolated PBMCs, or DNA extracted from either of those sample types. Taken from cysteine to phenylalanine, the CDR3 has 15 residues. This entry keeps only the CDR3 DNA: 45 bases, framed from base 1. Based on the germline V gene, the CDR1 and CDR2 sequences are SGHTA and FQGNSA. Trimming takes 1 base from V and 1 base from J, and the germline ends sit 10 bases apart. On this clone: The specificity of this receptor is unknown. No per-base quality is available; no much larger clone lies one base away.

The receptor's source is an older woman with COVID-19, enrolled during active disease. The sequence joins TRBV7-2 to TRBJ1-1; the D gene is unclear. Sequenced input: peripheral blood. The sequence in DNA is TGTGCCAGCAGCTTAGTTCCCCTCCCGAACACTGAAGCTTTCTTT. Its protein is CASSLVPLPNTEAFF. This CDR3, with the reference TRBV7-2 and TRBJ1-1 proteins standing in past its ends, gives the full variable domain GAGVSQSPSNKVTEKGKDVELRCDPISGHTALYWYRQSLGQGLEFLIYFQGNSAPDKSGLPSDRFSAERTGGSVSTLTIQRTQQEDSAVYLCASSLVPLPNTEAFFGQGTRLTVV.